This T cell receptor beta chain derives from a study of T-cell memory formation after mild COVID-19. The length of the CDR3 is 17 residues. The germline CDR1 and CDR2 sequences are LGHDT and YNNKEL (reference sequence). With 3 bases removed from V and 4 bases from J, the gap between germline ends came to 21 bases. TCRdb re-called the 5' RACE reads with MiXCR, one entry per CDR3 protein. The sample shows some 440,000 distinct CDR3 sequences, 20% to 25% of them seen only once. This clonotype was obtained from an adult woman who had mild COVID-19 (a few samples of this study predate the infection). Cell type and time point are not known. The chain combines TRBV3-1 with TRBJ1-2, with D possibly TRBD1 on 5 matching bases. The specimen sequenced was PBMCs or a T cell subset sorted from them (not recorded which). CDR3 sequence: CASSQRKIRDASYGYTF. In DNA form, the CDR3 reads TGTGCCAGCAGCCAGCGCAAGATCCGGGACGCATCCTATGGCTACACCTTC.